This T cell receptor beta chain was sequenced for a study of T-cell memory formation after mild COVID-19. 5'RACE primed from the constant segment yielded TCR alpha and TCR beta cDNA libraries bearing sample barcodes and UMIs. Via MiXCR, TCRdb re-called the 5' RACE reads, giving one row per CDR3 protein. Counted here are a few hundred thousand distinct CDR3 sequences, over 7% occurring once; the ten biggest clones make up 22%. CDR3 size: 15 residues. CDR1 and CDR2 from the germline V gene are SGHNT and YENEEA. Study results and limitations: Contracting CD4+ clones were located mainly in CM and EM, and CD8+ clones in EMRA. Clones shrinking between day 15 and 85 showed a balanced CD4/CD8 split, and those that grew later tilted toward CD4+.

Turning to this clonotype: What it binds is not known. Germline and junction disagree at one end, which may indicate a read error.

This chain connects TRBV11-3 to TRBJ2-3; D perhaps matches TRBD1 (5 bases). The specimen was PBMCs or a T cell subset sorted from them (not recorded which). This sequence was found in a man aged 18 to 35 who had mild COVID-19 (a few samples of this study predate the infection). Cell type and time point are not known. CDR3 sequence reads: CASSLVGRSTDRQYF. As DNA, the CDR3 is TGTGCCAGCAGCTTAGTGGGGCGTAGCACAGATAGGCAGTATTTT. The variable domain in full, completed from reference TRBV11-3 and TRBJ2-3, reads EAGVVQSPRYKIIEKKQPVAFWCNPISGHNTLYWYLQNLGQGPELLIRYENEEAVDDSQLPKDRFSAERLKGVDSTLKIQPAELGDSAVYLCASSLVGRSTDRQYFGPGTRLTVL.